The 13 T cell receptor beta chains in this list originate from one sample, sequenced in a study of blood T cells in healthy people across ages. A second PCR, run for about 6 to 11 cycles, used a sample-barcoded 5' primer plus a J-beta primer mix. TCRdb used MiXCR to reprocess the 5' RACE reads, holding one entry per CDR3 protein. The table shows more than 900,000 distinct CDR3 sequences, with 20% to 25% occurring only once. These data were likewise used in another study, on T cells of mothers and their children.

What was sequenced was blood. These receptor sequences come from a girl aged 2 to 10 in good health.

This rearrangement joins TRBV19 to TRBJ2-5, with a tentative D call TRBD2 (5 bases). CDR1 and CDR2 (germline): LNHDA, SQIVND (reference sequence). The CDR3 consists of 15 residues. Trimming took 5 bases from V and 2 from J, leaving 15 bases between them. Here the CDR3 DNA reads TGTGCCAGTAGTTCGACGGAGGATCCTCAAGAGACCCAGTACTTC. It yields the protein CASSSTEDPQETQYF.

This clonotype turned up a few times. The chain has TRBV6-1 and TRBJ2-1; no clear D gene. The CDR3 extends over 12 amino acids. CDR1 is MNHNS and CDR2 is SASEGT in the germline V gene. The V end lost 7 bases, the J end lost 5 bases, and 9 bases lay between the germline ends. CDR3 DNA: TGTGCCAGCAATGACGGACACAATGAGCAGTTCTTC. This encodes CASNDGHNEQFF.

The V call is TRBV4-1, the J call TRBJ2-5, with 16 bases aligning to TRBD2. The assigned J gene may be wrong: the sequence end matches TRBJ2-1 better. The CDR3 is 18 amino acids. Germline V gene lookup returns CDR1 MGHRA and CDR2 YSYEKL. This chain's CDR3 is CASSQEGLAGGPRGEQFF. The DNA of the CDR3 is TGCGCCAGCAGCCAAGAGGGACTAGCGGGAGGGCCGCGGGGCGAGCAGTTCTTC.

J is TRBJ2-1 and V is TRBV6-1; possibly TRBD1 for D (5 bases). This CDR3 region has 14 residues. Trimming shortened V by 3 bases and J by 7 bases, and 13 bases separated the two germline ends. Germline V gives CDR1 MNHNS, CDR2 SASEGT. The CDR3 DNA reads as TGTGCCAGCAGTGACAGGGTGGGCAAGAATGAGCAGTTCTTC. Translating gives CASSDRVGKNEQFF.

The chain uses TRBV12-3 or TRBV12-4 and TRBJ1-3, with D possibly being TRBD1 (5 bases). The CDR3 sequence is 15 residues long. The ends were cut back, 11 bases at V and 2 bases at J, with 19 bases in the middle. The chain's CDR3 is CAGTFAGVAGNTIYF. CDR3 nucleotides: TGTGCCGGCACCTTCGCGGGGGTTGCTGGAAACACCATATATTTT.

V is TRBV7-3 and J is TRBJ2-3; D possibly corresponds to TRBD2 (5 bases). Trimming stripped 1 base from V and 2 bases from J, with 16 bases between. This CDR3 has 17 residues. The germline gives CDR1 SGHTA, CDR2 FQGTGA. The CDR3 bases are TGTGCCAGCAGCTTAAGTCTAGCCGGTAGTGACACAGATACGCAGTATTTT. Translating gives CASSLSLAGSDTDTQYF.

This CDR3 reads CSALTTNYEQYF. The CDR3 DNA reads as TGCAGTGCCTTAACTACCAATTACGAGCAGTACTTC. The chain recombines TRBV20-1 with TRBJ2-7, with no clear D. The CDR3 is made up of 12 amino acids. Germline CDR1 reads DFQATT; CDR2 reads SNEGSKA (reference sequence). Deletions cut 6 bases from V and 4 bases from J, with 13 bases between.

This clonotype was seen a handful of times. A read error may produce the germline difference seen at one junction end. This rearrangement joins TRBV20-1 to TRBJ2-3; 15 positions agree with TRBD2. This CDR3 is built from 17 residues. From germline, CDR1 is DFQATT and CDR2 SNEGSKA (reference sequence). CDR3 protein: CSAHFTGTSGRTDTQYF. The CDR3 DNA is TGTAGTGCTCATTTCACCGGGACTAGCGGGAGGACAGATACGCAGTATTTT.

V usage is TRBV5-6 and J usage is TRBJ1-2; D is uncertain. This CDR3 region has 12 residues. Germline loops: CDR1 SGHDT, CDR2 YYEEEE. Trimming shortened V by 0 bases and J by 8 bases, and 8 bases separated the two germline ends. CDR3 sequence reads: CASSLERYGYTF. The DNA for the CDR3 is TGTGCCAGCAGCTTGGAAAGATACGGCTACACCTTC.

This clonotype was seen more than once but under ten times. The chain uses TRBV2 and TRBJ1-4, with a weak D call TRBD1 (5 bases). Trimming shortened V by 7 bases and J by 8 bases, and 14 bases separated the two germline ends. The germline CDR1 and CDR2 sequences are SNHLY and FYNNEI. CDR3 length: 13 amino acids. The CDR3 here is CASIVREGEKLFF. CDR3 nucleotide sequence: TGTGCCAGCATAGTCAGGGAGGGAGAAAAACTGTTTTTT. Based on the CDR3 plus reference TRBV2 and TRBJ1-4, the full variable domain is EPEVTQTPSHQVTQMGQEVILRCVPISNHLYFYWYRQILGQKVEFLVSFYNNEISEKSEIFDDQFSVERPDGSNFTLKIRSTKLEDSAMYFCASIVREGEKLFFGSGTQLSVL.

This clonotype was counted a few times. V and J are TRBV9 and TRBJ2-7; no firm D call. The V gene's germline CDR1 is SGDLS and CDR2 YYNGEE. This CDR3 contains 15 residues. Trimming shortened V by 4 bases and J by 5 bases, and 19 bases separated the two germline ends. The CDR3: CASSPFAMSYDEQYF. Here the CDR3 DNA reads TGTGCCAGCAGCCCTTTCGCGATGTCCTACGACGAGCAGTACTTC.

This clonotype showed up just a few times. The V and J genes are TRBV20-1 and TRBJ2-2, with D possibly matching TRBD2 (5 bases). Germline CDR1 is DFQATT and CDR2 is SNEGSKA (reference sequence). This CDR3 region has 12 residues. V lost 1 base, J lost 7 bases, and 7 bases lay in between. CDR3 in amino acids: CSARGEGGELFF. The CDR3 DNA is TGCAGTGCTAGAGGAGAGGGCGGGGAGCTGTTTTTT.

The chain recombines TRBV20-1 with TRBJ2-5, with 8 bases matching TRBD2. The V and J ends lost 3 bases and 1 base, in that order; junction bases with no gene match: 7. Germline V gives CDR1 DFQATT, CDR2 SNEGSKA (reference sequence). CDR3 size: 15 residues. CDR3 sequence reads: CSASTERELQETQYF. In nucleotides, the CDR3 is TGCAGTGCTAGCACTGAGCGGGAGCTCCAAGAGACCCAGTACTTC.